This T cell receptor beta chain was retrieved from a study of shared clonotypes between healthy human individuals. Study findings and constraints: Shared across a handful of donors were approximately 5% of the naive CD4 clonotypes.

Points on this clone: What it recognizes is unknown.

The split of CD4+ cells yielded CD45RA+ naive and CD45RA-negative memory subsets. Sequencing was at deep level. Sequencing used immunoSEQ multiplex PCR; TCRdb keeps in-frame clones, though not all of them. The repertoire has about 1.5 million clones, 95% to 99% of them found once; the top ten carry around 0.45%. This CDR3 is built from 16 residues. V lost 0 bases to trimming and J lost 3 bases; unmatched junction nucleotides: 5. Germline V gene lookup returns CDR1 SEHNR and CDR2 FQNEAQ (reference sequence). Sequencing was done on a sample of naive CD4+ T cells sorted from blood. The subset: CD45RA+ positively selected. This chain links TRBV7-9 with TRBJ2-5, with 9 positions matching TRBD2. The sequence came from a man aged 30 to 39 in good health. CDR3 bases: TGTGCCAGCAGCTTAGCGCAGCGGGAGGAAAAAGAGACCCAGTACTTC. It translates to CASSLAQREEKETQYF. The full variable domain, rest sourced from reference TRBV7-9 and TRBJ2-5, is DTGVSQNPRHKITKRGQNVTFRCDPISEHNRLYWYRQTLGQGPEFLTYFQNEAQLEKSRLLSDRFSAERPKGSFSTLEIQRTEQGDSAMYLCASSLAQREEKETQYFGPGTRLLVL.